The next 11 T cell receptor beta chains were all read from a single sample in a study of Tregs in tolerant kidney transplant recipients. Related graft donors supplied nonmyeloablative bone marrow transplants, and mixed chimerism was transient. The data were produced by immunoSEQ multiplex PCR, yet TCRdb's version contains in-frame clones alone and is incomplete. There are about 15,000 clones in the sample, with about 4% held by the top ten. The sample consisted of CD4+ T cells from blood (PBMCs), taken 12 months after the transplant. All receptors come from a human patient who received a combined kidney and bone marrow transplant. Some T cells may be graft donor cells.

Remarks on this clone: The read ends 3 residues before the CDR3 terminus; that terminus is restored from the germline J gene. The chain has TRBV20-1 and TRBJ2-3, with 7 bases identical to TRBD2. The germline V gene has CDR1 DFQATT and CDR2 SNEGSKA (reference sequence). The CDR3 is made up of 15 amino acids. The V and J ends lost 0 bases and 2 bases, in that order; junction bases with no gene match: 5. CDR3 residues: CSARDAGVYTDTQYF. CDR3 DNA (partial): TGCAGTGCTAGAGATGCGGGAGTATACACAGATACG.

Comments on this clone: The read terminates 3 residues before the CDR3 end, so the remaining end is supplied by the germline J gene. The chain carries TRBV5-1 and TRBJ2-2; D may be TRBD1 (6 bases). Germline-derived CDR1 and CDR2 are SGHRS and YFSETQ. The CDR3 covers 16 residues. The V gene lost 4 bases and the J gene lost 0 bases, with 13 bases spanning the gap. The CDR3 loop reads CASSRYQGPNTGELFF. The CDR3 DNA, read in part, is TGCGCCAGCAGCCGATATCAGGGGCCGAACACCGGGGAG.

A word on this clone: Read coverage stops 3 residues before the CDR3 terminus; the germline J gene supplies the remainder. The chain carries TRBV18 and TRBJ2-2; TRBD2 might be the D (6 bases). The CDR3 length is 15 residues. Trimming took off 1 base at V and 3 bases at J, with 9 bases between the two ends. Germline CDR1 is KGHSH and CDR2 is LQKENI. CDR3 sequence: CASSPRGGDTGELFF. CDR3 bases read: TGTGCCAGCTCACCACGTGGAGGGGACACCGGGGAG.

In regard to this clone: The read terminates 3 residues ahead of where the CDR3 ends, so the germline J gene completes it. The chain is built from TRBV5-1 and TRBJ2-2, with D possibly being TRBD2 (5 bases). The ends were cut back, 4 bases at V and 0 bases at J, with 16 bases in the middle. The CDR3 runs to 17 residues. CDR1 and CDR2 (germline): SGHRS, YFSETQ. The CDR3 here is CASSTDRRTSNTGELFF. CDR3 bases read: TGCGCCAGCAGCACAGACCGCAGGACTTCGAACACCGGGGAG.

A remark on this clone: The read gets to within 3 residues of the CDR3 end, and the germline J gene fills in the rest. This chain uses TRBV5-1 with TRBJ2-7, with D perhaps TRBD2 (6 bases). From germline, CDR1 is SGHRS and CDR2 YFSETQ. V lost 1 base and J lost 0, with 8 bases in between. The CDR3 length is 14 residues. CDR3 DNA, as far as it was read: TGCGCCAGCAGCTTGACTAGCTCCTCCTACGAG. Amino acid sequence: CASSLTSSSYE. The CDR3 in its entirety is CASSLTSSSYEQYF.

About this clone: Read data end 3 residues before the CDR3 end; the end is taken from the germline J gene. The chain carries TRBV14 and TRBJ2-2; 7 nucleotides agree with TRBD2. The germline V gene encodes CDR1 SGHDN and CDR2 FVKESK. This CDR3 contains 16 residues. V was pared by 6 bases and J by 5 bases, with 12 bases of the junction left unmatched. Partial CDR3 DNA: TGTGCCAGCAGTCTTCAAGCGGGAACTGCGACCGGGGAG. Protein product: CASSLQAGTATGE. The CDR3 in its entirety is CASSLQAGTATGELFF.

For this clone: The read terminates 3 residues ahead of where the CDR3 ends, so the germline J gene completes it. The chain couples TRBV5-1 to TRBJ2-7; 9 bases agree with TRBD2. V trimming: 1 base; J trimming: 3 bases; junction bases outside the gene matches: 5. CDR3 length: 15 amino acids. CDR1 and CDR2 (germline): SGHRS, YFSETQ. Incomplete CDR3 DNA: TGCGCCAGCAGCTTGCGGGCGGGGGGGCGCTACGAG. Translating gives CASSLRAGGRYE. The full CDR3 protein reads CASSLRAGGRYEQYF.

Concerning this clone itself: The read is 3 residues too short to cover the CDR3 end, so that end is filled in from the germline J gene. The rearrangement uses TRBV5-1 and TRBJ1-4; no definite D call. Germline CDR1 SGHRS, CDR2 YFSETQ. The length of the CDR3 is 16 residues. Deletions cut 0 bases from V and 7 bases from J, with 16 bases between. The CDR3 protein is CASSLGRTTNPEKLFF. The part of the CDR3 DNA that was read is TGCGCCAGCAGCTTGGGACGAACTACCAACCCTGAAAAA.

Comments on this clone: The CDR3 end falls 3 residues outside the read, so it is completed with the germline J gene. This chain joins TRBV14 and TRBJ1-1, with 7 bases identical to TRBD1. The CDR3 totals 11 residues. Germline V gene lookup returns CDR1 SGHDN and CDR2 FVKESK. The CDR3 spells CASSQRGPAFF. CDR3 DNA, as far as it was read: TGTGCCAGCAGCCAAAGGGGGCCA.

In the case of this clone: Read data end 3 residues before the CDR3 end; the end is taken from the germline J gene. The rearrangement uses TRBV5-1 and TRBJ2-5; D is possibly TRBD1 (6 bases). Between the trimmed V and J ends, which lost 3 bases and 3 bases, there was a span of 9 bases. CDR1 and CDR2 (germline): SGHRS, YFSETQ. This CDR3 is 13 amino acids long. CDR3 amino acids: CASSYGQKETQYF. The CDR3 bases that were read are TGCGCCAGCAGCTACGGACAGAAAGAGACC. Variable domain in full (rest from reference TRBV5-1 and TRBJ2-5): KAGVTQTPRYLIKTRGQQVTLSCSPISGHRSVSWYQQTPGQGLQFLFEYFSETQRNKGNFPGRFSGRQFSNSRSEMNVSTLELGDSALYLCASSYGQKETQYFGPGTRLLVL.

In the case of this clone: The read ends 3 residues before the CDR3 terminus; that terminus is restored from the germline J gene. This chain connects TRBV20-1 to TRBJ2-1; 7 positions agree with TRBD2. The CDR3 loop spans 11 amino acids. After removal of 6 bases from V and 9 bases from J, the junction contained 5 bases not matched to a gene. Germline CDR1 reads DFQATT; CDR2 reads SNEGSKA (reference sequence). The chain's CDR3 is CSADRGSEQFF. CDR3 DNA, as far as it was read: TGCAGTGCGGACCGCGGGAGTGAG.